The rows below give T cell receptor beta chains drawn from one sample of a study of blood T cell repertoires in COVID-19. The assay was immunoSEQ multiplex PCR, and TCRdb's table has in-frame clones only and misses some. The table includes 30,000 to 50,000 clones, about 94% detected once. The sequencing input was peripheral blood. Every receptor here comes from a human donor with active COVID-19. The donor label of this sample is uncertain. CDR3s include the opening cysteine and the closing phenylalanine or tryptophan. A D gene is named only where the DNA matches it firmly. The size entry is marked missing in some rows and otherwise reads once, few, many or a size class.

v_gene: TRBV27
j_gene: TRBJ1-5
d_gene: TRBD1
abundance: -
CDR3nt: TGTGCCAGCAGTTTACGTACAGGGGCCAATCAGCCCCAGCATTTT
CDR3aa: CASSLRTGANQPQHF

v_gene: TRBV5-5
j_gene: TRBJ2-6
d_gene: TRBD1
abundance: -
CDR3nt: TGTGCCAGCAGGAGGACAGGAAACCCTGGGGCCAACGTCCTGACTTTC
CDR3aa: CASRRTGNPGANVLTF

v_gene: TRBV18
j_gene: TRBJ2-3
d_gene: -
abundance: -
CDR3nt: TGTGCCAGCTCACCGCTCTACGGACAGACGACAGATACGCAGTATTTT
CDR3aa: CASSPLYGQTTDTQYF

v_gene: TRBV11-3
j_gene: TRBJ1-2
d_gene: -
abundance: -
CDR3nt: TGTGCCAGCAGCTACCCTGAGGAAGGGGATGGCTACACCTTC
CDR3aa: CASSYPEEGDGYTF

v_gene: TRBV19
j_gene: TRBJ2-3
d_gene: TRBD1
abundance: -
CDR3nt: TGTGCCAGTAGTTGGACAGGGGAATTCACAGATACGCAGTATTTT
CDR3aa: CASSWTGEFTDTQYF

v_gene: TRBV7-6
j_gene: TRBJ2-2
d_gene: TRBD2
abundance: -
CDR3nt: TGTGCCAGCAGCCAGACAACTACTAGCGGCCCGGGGACCGGGGAGCTGTTTTTT
CDR3aa: CASSQTTTSGPGTGELFF

v_gene: TRBV5-8
j_gene: TRBJ2-7
d_gene: -
abundance: -
CDR3nt: TGTGCCAGCAGCTTTGATAACAGGTGGCCTTTCGAGCAGTACTTC
CDR3aa: CASSFDNRWPFEQYF

v_gene: TRBV16
j_gene: TRBJ1-5
d_gene: -
abundance: medium-sized
CDR3nt: TGTGCCAGCAGCCAATTCGGGGAGCCCCAGCATTTT
CDR3aa: CASSQFGEPQHF

v_gene: TRBV27
j_gene: TRBJ1-2
d_gene: TRBD1
abundance: -
CDR3nt: TGTGCCAGCAGTCCGAGACAGGGGAGCTATGGCTACACCTTC
CDR3aa: CASSPRQGSYGYTF

v_gene: TRBV9
j_gene: TRBJ2-3
d_gene: -
abundance: -
CDR3nt: TGTGCCAGCACCGGGGATCCGGTTCGAGCCACAGATACGCAGTATTTT
CDR3aa: CASTGDPVRATDTQYF

v_gene: TRBV28
j_gene: TRBJ1-4
d_gene: -
abundance: -
CDR3nt: TGTGCCAGCAGCACACAGGGAAAACTGTTTTTT
CDR3aa: CASSTQGKLFF

v_gene: TRBV5-1
j_gene: TRBJ2-3
d_gene: TRBD2
abundance: -
CDR3nt: TGCGCCAGCAGCTCCGGGTTTGTGGGAGGGGATACGCAGTATTTT
CDR3aa: CASSSGFVGGDTQYF

v_gene: TRBV7-9
j_gene: TRBJ2-7
d_gene: -
abundance: -
CDR3nt: TGTGCCAGCAGTTTTGAAAACATGGCGGATAGCTACGAGCAGTACTTC
CDR3aa: CASSFENMADSYEQYF

v_gene: TRBV19
j_gene: TRBJ2-3
d_gene: TRBD1
abundance: -
CDR3nt: TGTGCCAGTGGGGGTAGCGACAGGGGATTTGATGCGCAGTATTTT
CDR3aa: CASGGSDRGFDAQYF

v_gene: TRBV6-6
j_gene: TRBJ2-7
d_gene: TRBD1
abundance: -
CDR3nt: TGTGCCAGCAGTCCAGGGGGCTCCTCCTACGAGCAGTACTTC
CDR3aa: CASSPGGSSYEQYF

v_gene: TRBV19
j_gene: TRBJ1-5
d_gene: TRBD1
abundance: -
CDR3nt: TGTGCCAGTAGTATAGTAGGGGGACAGGGGCGGCAGCCCCAGCATTTT
CDR3aa: CASSIVGGQGRQPQHF

v_gene: TRBV25-1
j_gene: TRBJ1-2
d_gene: -
abundance: -
CDR3nt: TGTGCCAGCAGTCCTCCAGCGGCAGGTAACTATGGCTACACCTTC
CDR3aa: CASSPPAAGNYGYTF